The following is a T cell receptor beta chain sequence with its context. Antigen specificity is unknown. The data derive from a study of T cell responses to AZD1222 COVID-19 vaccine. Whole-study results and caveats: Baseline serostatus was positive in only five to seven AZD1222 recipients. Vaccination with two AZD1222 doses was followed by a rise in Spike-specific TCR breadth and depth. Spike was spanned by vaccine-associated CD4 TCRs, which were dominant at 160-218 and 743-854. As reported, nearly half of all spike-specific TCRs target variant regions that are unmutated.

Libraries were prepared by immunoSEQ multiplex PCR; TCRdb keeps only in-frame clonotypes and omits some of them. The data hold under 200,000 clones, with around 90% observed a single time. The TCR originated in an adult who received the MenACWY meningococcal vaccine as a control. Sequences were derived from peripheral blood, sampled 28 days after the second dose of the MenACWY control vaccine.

CDR3 coding DNA: TGTGCCAGCAGCCGTTACAGCGTTCCTGGAAACACCATATATTTT. This translates into CASSRYSVPGNTIYF. The J gene is TRBJ1-3, the V gene TRBV9; D is unclear. The CDR3 consists of 15 residues. Germline V gene lookup returns CDR1 SGDLS and CDR2 YYNGEE. The V end lost 4 bases, the J end lost 2 bases, and 13 bases lay between the germline ends.